Following are 10 T cell receptor beta chains from one sample sequenced in a study of T-cell memory formation after mild COVID-19. Each CDR3 protein is one row after TCRdb ran MiXCR on the 5' RACE reads. Of 300,000 to 350,000 distinct CDR3 sequences in the sample, roughly a fifth are singletons; the top ten hold 20% to 25%. Sequencing used PBMCs or a T cell subset sorted from them (not recorded which). Receptors were obtained from a man aged 18-30 years who had mild COVID-19 (a few samples of this study predate the infection). Cell type and time point are not known.

The chain joins TRBV12-3 or TRBV12-4 to TRBJ1-4, with D unclear. The CDR3 totals 12 residues. V gave up 5 bases and J gave up 6 bases, with 7 bases separating them. The CDR3: CASSHGYEKLFF. CDR3 coding DNA: TGTGCCAGCAGTCATGGCTATGAAAAACTGTTTTTT.

The rearrangement links TRBV12-3 or TRBV12-4 to TRBJ1-1, with no clear D. CDR3 length equals 12 residues. V gave up 9 bases and J gave up 3 bases, with 11 bases separating them. As DNA, the CDR3 is TGTGCCAGTCGTAGATGGGACACTGAAGCTTTCTTT. This sequence encodes CASRRWDTEAFF.

The J gene is TRBJ2-3, the V gene TRBV9; TRBD2 matches 8 bases. The CDR3 is made up of 16 amino acids. Germline CDR1 and CDR2: SGDLS and YYNGEE. The junction had 6 bases not matched to a gene; V was cut back by 2 bases and J by 1 base. CDR3 loop: CASSVQLAVGTDTQYF. In DNA, the CDR3 is TGTGCCAGCAGCGTCCAACTAGCGGTAGGCACAGATACGCAGTATTTT.

The chain combines TRBV30 with TRBJ2-2; the match to TRBD1 covers 10 bases. The germline V gene encodes CDR1 GTSNPN and CDR2 SVGIG (reference sequence). The CDR3 is made up of 14 amino acids. V lost 2 bases and J lost 7; bases outside the gene matches: 4. The CDR3 nucleotides read TGTGCCTGGAGTCCGGGACAGGGGAACGGGGAGCTGTTTTTT. Translated, it gives CAWSPGQGNGELFF. Full variable domain (remainder filled in from reference TRBV30 and TRBJ2-2): SQTIHQWPATLVQPVGSPLSLECTVEGTSNPNLYWYRQAAGRGLQLLFYSVGIGQISSEVPQNLSASRPQDRQFILSSKKLLLSDSGFYLCAWSPGQGNGELFFGEGSRLTVL.

This clonotype was recorded a few times. The chain uses TRBV7-2 and TRBJ2-2; 8 bases line up with TRBD1. CDR1 and CDR2 from the germline V gene are SGHTA and FQGNSA. J gave up 6 bases and V 4 bases, and 10 bases lay outside the gene matches. This CDR3 has 16 residues. In DNA form, the CDR3 reads TGTGCCAGCAGCTACAGGTCCAGGGGGCTAGCCGGGGAGCTGTTTTTT. Protein sequence: CASSYRSRGLAGELFF.

This clonotype was observed a handful of times. The chain employs TRBV29-1 and TRBJ1-1; D remains ambiguous. Germline CDR1 is SQVTM and CDR2 is ANQGSEA. The CDR3 runs 13 residues. The V end was cut by 4 bases, the J end by 1 base, with 10 bases between. This CDR3 is CSVARVENTEAFF. DNA of the CDR3: TGCAGCGTTGCTAGGGTCGAGAACACTGAAGCTTTCTTT.

This clonotype was observed a few times. This chain links TRBV5-1 with TRBJ2-1, with no clear D. Germline assignment: CDR1 SGHRS and CDR2 YFSETQ. The CDR3 consists of 14 residues. Trimming left V 2 bases short and J 6 bases short, with 12 bases between. CDR3 nucleotides: TGCGCCAGCAGCTTCGACAACACCGCCAATGAGCAGTTCTTC. This sequence encodes CASSFDNTANEQFF.

This clonotype was seen a few times. The chain recombines TRBV7-9 with TRBJ1-1; possible D gene TRBD1, 5 bases. This CDR3 has 12 residues. Germline lookup yields CDR1 SEHNR and CDR2 FQNEAQ (reference sequence). Trimming shortened V by 6 bases and J by 11 bases, and 16 bases separated the two germline ends. The CDR3 reads CASSKGPMEAFF. The CDR3 bases are TGTGCCAGCAGTAAGGGACCGATGGAGGCTTTCTTT.

This clonotype showed up just a few times. This rearrangement joins TRBV7-9 to TRBJ2-1, with 10 bases identical to TRBD1. V gave up 5 bases and J gave up 4 bases; unmatched junction bases: 8. Germline values: CDR1 SEHNR, CDR2 FQNEAQ (reference sequence). CDR3 length equals 16 residues. The chain's CDR3 is CASSPRQGAGYNEQFF. CDR3 nucleotide sequence: TGTGCCAGCAGCCCTCGACAGGGGGCAGGATACAATGAGCAGTTCTTC. The full variable domain, completed using reference TRBV7-9 and TRBJ2-1, is DTGVSQNPRHKITKRGQNVTFRCDPISEHNRLYWYRQTLGQGPEFLTYFQNEAQLEKSRLLSDRFSAERPKGSFSTLEIQRTEQGDSAMYLCASSPRQGAGYNEQFFGPGTRLTVL.

V gene TRBV2 combines with J gene TRBJ2-5, with D possibly TRBD2 on 6 matching bases. Germline V CDR1 and CDR2: SNHLY, FYNNEI. V gave up 3 bases and J gave up 5 bases, with 10 bases separating them. The CDR3 sequence is 13 residues long. The DNA of the CDR3 is TGTGCCAGCAGTGATGGAGGGCCGGAGACCCAGTACTTC. This encodes CASSDGGPETQYF.